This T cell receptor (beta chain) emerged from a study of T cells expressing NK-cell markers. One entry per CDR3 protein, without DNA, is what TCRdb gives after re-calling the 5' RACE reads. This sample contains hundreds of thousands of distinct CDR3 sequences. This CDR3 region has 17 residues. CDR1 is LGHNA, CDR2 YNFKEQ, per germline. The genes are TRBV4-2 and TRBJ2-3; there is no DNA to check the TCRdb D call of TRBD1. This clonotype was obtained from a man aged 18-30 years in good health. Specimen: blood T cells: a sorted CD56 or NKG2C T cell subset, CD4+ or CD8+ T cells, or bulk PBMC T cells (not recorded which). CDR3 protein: CASSRGGARDGTDTQYF.